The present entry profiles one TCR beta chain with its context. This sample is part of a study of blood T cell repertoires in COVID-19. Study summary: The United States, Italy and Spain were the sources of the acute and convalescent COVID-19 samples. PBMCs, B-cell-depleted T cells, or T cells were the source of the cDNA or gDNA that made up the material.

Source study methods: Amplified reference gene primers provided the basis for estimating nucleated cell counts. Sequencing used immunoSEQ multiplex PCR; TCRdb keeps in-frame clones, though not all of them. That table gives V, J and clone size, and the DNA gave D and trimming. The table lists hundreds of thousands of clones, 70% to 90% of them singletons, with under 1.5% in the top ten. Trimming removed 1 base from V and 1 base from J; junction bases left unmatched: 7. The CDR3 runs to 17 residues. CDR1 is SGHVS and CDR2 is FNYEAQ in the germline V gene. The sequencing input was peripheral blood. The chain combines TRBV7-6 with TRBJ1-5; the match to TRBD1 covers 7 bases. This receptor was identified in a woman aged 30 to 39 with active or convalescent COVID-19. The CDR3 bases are TGTGCCAGCAGCTTAGAGGCAGGGGGTGGGAGCAATCAGCCCCAGCATTTT. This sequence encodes CASSLEAGGGSNQPQHF. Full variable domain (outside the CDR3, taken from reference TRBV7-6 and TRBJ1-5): GAGVSQSPRYKVTKRGQDVALRCDPISGHVSLYWYRQALGQGPEFLTYFNYEAQQDKSGLPNDRFSAERPEGSISTLTIQRTEQRDSAMYRCASSLEAGGGSNQPQHFGDGTRLSIL.